This passage covers 5 T cell receptor beta chains from one sample sequenced in a study of CD8 T cells in Susac syndrome (dated by TCRdb to between 2018 and 2020). The library was prepared using the immunoSEQ multiplex PCR assay. RNA was extracted using the RNeasy kit, and about 0.45 to 1 microgram was reverse transcribed with random hexamers. TCRdb cleaned the public reads at Q25 with fastp, built clones with MiXCR and kept in-frame beta chains. Rows with a matching CDR3 protein are joined into one entry that keeps the most common DNA and genes. This sample lists 120,000 to 150,000 distinct CDR3 sequences; roughly 95% were detected once. 0.065% to 0.095% of the sample is taken by the ten largest. Sequenced input: CD4+ T cells from PBMCs. The source is a human donor with Susac syndrome.

This rearrangement joins TRBV18 to TRBJ2-7; possible D gene TRBD2, 5 bases. Germline CDR1 reads KGHSH; CDR2 reads LQKENI. Trimming removed 1 base at V and 1 base at J, with 8 bases between. The CDR3 totals 14 residues. In DNA form, the CDR3 reads TGTGCCAGCTCACCACTACCGGGATCCTACGAGCAGTACTTC. Its translation: CASSPLPGSYEQYF. Full variable domain (outside the CDR3, taken from reference TRBV18 and TRBJ2-7): NAGVMQNPRHLVRRRGQEARLRCSPMKGHSHVYWYRQLPEEGLKFMVYLQKENIIDESGMPKERFSAEFPKEGPSILRIQQVVRGDSAAYFCASSPLPGSYEQYFGPGTRLTVT.

V gene TRBV29-1 combines with J gene TRBJ1-2; D not resolved. V lost 4 bases to trimming and J lost 9 bases, with 12 bases between them. The CDR3 extends over 11 amino acids. Germline V gives CDR1 SQVTM, CDR2 ANQGSEA. The CDR3 DNA is TGCAGCGTTGGTACAGTCGAACGCTACACCTTC. It yields the protein CSVGTVERYTF.

The V call is TRBV7-9, the J call TRBJ2-7; D unclear. V was clipped by 3 bases and J by 0 bases, with 9 bases between them. This CDR3 comprises 14 residues. CDR1 and CDR2 (germline): SEHNR, FQNEAQ (reference sequence). CDR3 amino acids: CASSFGRFSYEQYF. In DNA form, the CDR3 reads TGTGCCAGCAGCTTTGGCAGATTCTCCTACGAGCAGTACTTC.

The V and J genes are TRBV6-2 or TRBV6-3 and TRBJ2-5; either TRBD1 or TRBD2 may fit D (5 bases each). Trimming cost V 6 bases and J 1 base, with 12 bases left between them. The CDR3 consists of 14 residues. Germline CDR1 is MNHEY and CDR2 is SVGEGT. CDR3 in amino acids: CASRPGTPQETQYF. In nucleotides, the CDR3 is TGTGCCAGCAGGCCCGGGACCCCCCAAGAGACCCAGTACTTC.

The V call is TRBV5-1, the J call TRBJ1-3; weak D call: TRBD1 (5 bases). Germline CDR1 SGHRS, CDR2 YFSETQ. Trimming removed 3 bases from V and 3 bases from J, with 19 bases in between. The CDR3 contains 17 residues. CDR3 DNA: TGCGCCAGCAGCTCCCAACCGGGACGGACTATTGGAAACACCATATATTTT. Its translation: CASSSQPGRTIGNTIYF. The variable domain in full, with the rest retrieved from reference TRBV5-1 and TRBJ1-3, is KAGVTQTPRYLIKTRGQQVTLSCSPISGHRSVSWYQQTPGQGLQFLFEYFSETQRNKGNFPGRFSGRQFSNSRSEMNVSTLELGDSALYLCASSSQPGRTIGNTIYFGEGSWLTVV.